These T cell receptor beta chains were read from a single sample in a study of cytomegalovirus exposure and HLA in healthy donors. This table comes from immunoSEQ multiplex PCR, and its TCRdb copy is limited to in-frame clones, with some not included. This table holds approximately 160,000 clones, more than 80% found once. The sample taken for sequencing was PBMCs. These receptors came from a woman aged 18-29 years in good health and CMV-seropositive. Both conserved end residues are part of each CDR3. Each record gives: V gene, J gene, D gene, clone size, CDR3 DNA, CDR3 protein. D genes are given only for firm matches. For some rows the clone size is stated as once, few or many, or as a class when expanded; others skip it.

V gene: TRBV7-7; J gene: TRBJ2-1; D gene: TRBD2; clone size: -; CDR3 DNA: TGTGCCAGCAGCTTAGCCCTAGCGGGGGGCGAGCAGTTCTTC; CDR3 protein: CASSLALAGGEQFF
V gene: TRBV4-3; J gene: TRBJ2-7; D gene: -; clone size: once; CDR3 DNA: TGCGCCAGCAGCCAAGATAAGCAGAGCGCCTACGAGCAGTACTTC; CDR3 protein: CASSQDKQSAYEQYF
V gene: TRBV7-2; J gene: TRBJ2-7; D gene: TRBD1; clone size: -; CDR3 DNA: TGTGCCAGCAGACCAGGGACAGAGACCTACGAGCAGTACTTC; CDR3 protein: CASRPGTETYEQYF
V gene: TRBV6-4; J gene: TRBJ1-1; D gene: -; clone size: -; CDR3 DNA: TGTGCCAGCAGTGCCTCGAGTGACACTGAAGCTTTCTTT; CDR3 protein: CASSASSDTEAFF
V gene: TRBV7-9; J gene: TRBJ1-1; D gene: -; clone size: -; CDR3 DNA: TGTGCCAGCAGCTTAAAATCAGGGGTGAACACTGAAGCTTTCTTT; CDR3 protein: CASSLKSGVNTEAFF
V gene: TRBV18; J gene: TRBJ2-7; D gene: TRBD2; clone size: -; CDR3 DNA: TGTGCCAGCTCACCATCTGGCGGGAGCTCCTACGAGCAGTACTTC; CDR3 protein: CASSPSGGSSYEQYF
V gene: TRBV4-3; J gene: TRBJ1-5; D gene: -; clone size: -; CDR3 DNA: TGCGCCAGCAGCCAAGCTCTGGGGACTGGTAATCAGCCCCAGCATTTT; CDR3 protein: CASSQALGTGNQPQHF
V gene: TRBV4-1; J gene: TRBJ1-6; D gene: -; clone size: -; CDR3 DNA: TGCGCCAGCAGCCAACGGGGAGGGGCAGATAATTCACCCCTCCACTTT; CDR3 protein: CASSQRGGADNSPLHF
V gene: TRBV6-4; J gene: TRBJ1-2; D gene: TRBD1; clone size: -; CDR3 DNA: TGTGCCAGCAGGGCCAGGGGGGCCTACTATGGCTACACCTTC; CDR3 protein: CASRARGAYYGYTF
V gene: TRBV27; J gene: TRBJ2-1; D gene: -; clone size: -; CDR3 DNA: TGTGCCAGCAGGCTAGGGGTCCGGGATGAGCAGTTCTTC; CDR3 protein: CASRLGVRDEQFF
V gene: TRBV19; J gene: TRBJ2-7; D gene: TRBD1; clone size: -; CDR3 DNA: TGTGCCAGTAGCGGGACCCGGGACAGTTCCTACGAGCAGTACTTC; CDR3 protein: CASSGTRDSSYEQYF
V gene: TRBV19; J gene: TRBJ2-5; D gene: -; clone size: -; CDR3 DNA: TGTGCCACCAGGGGTAGCGGGTCTCAAGAGACCCAGTACTTC; CDR3 protein: CATRGSGSQETQYF
V gene: TRBV4-1; J gene: TRBJ1-2; D gene: TRBD1; clone size: -; CDR3 DNA: TGCGCCAGCCGACCACCGGGACAGGGAATCGGCTACACCTTC; CDR3 protein: CASRPPGQGIGYTF